This T cell receptor beta chain was sequenced during a study of cytomegalovirus exposure and HLA in healthy donors. Study-wide points: For most subjects, TCR beta sequences were reported to predict HLA-A and HLA-B alleles with accuracy.

Vbeta (60) and Jbeta (13) primers were used in the PCR. Method: immunoSEQ multiplex PCR; TCRdb's copy keeps in-frame clones and lacks some. The repertoire includes 100,000 to 150,000 clones, about 78% of them detected once, and around 3.7% sits in the top ten. About this clone itself: Its antigen remains unidentified.

Sequenced sample: PBMCs. This TCR derives from a man under 40 in good health and CMV-seronegative.

The CDR3 region is CASRKTGSGANVLTF. Here the CDR3 DNA reads TGTGCCAGCAGGAAAACAGGGTCTGGGGCCAACGTCCTGACTTTC. V gene TRBV2 combines with J gene TRBJ2-6; D might be TRBD1 (6 bases). Germline V gives CDR1 SNHLY, CDR2 FYNNEI. Trimming shortened V by 6 bases and J by 1 base, and 10 bases separated the two germline ends. The CDR3 consists of 15 residues.